Listed here are 27 T cell receptor beta chains from one sample, sequenced in a study of memory CD4+ T cells and cytomegalovirus serostatus. TCRdb's copy holds only in-frame clones and misses some; the assay was immunoSEQ multiplex PCR. The sample lists about 62,000 clones; roughly 76% were seen once. The sort gate was single viable CD3+CD4+CD8-CD45RO+ cells for memory CD4+ T cells. The sample taken for sequencing was memory CD4+ T cells from blood. The source of these receptors is an adult in good health and CMV-seropositive.

The CDR3: CASRFGEAGNTIYF. As DNA, the CDR3 is TGCGCCAGCCGATTCGGGGAGGCTGGAAACACCATATATTTT. The V and J genes are TRBV5-1 and TRBJ1-3; D unresolved. V was cut by 7 bases and J by 2 bases, with 13 bases left in between. CDR1 and CDR2 from the germline V gene are SGHRS and YFSETQ. The CDR3 loop spans 14 amino acids.

The V gene is TRBV16, the J gene TRBJ2-5; 7 positions match TRBD1. CDR3 size: 15 residues. Germline trimming cut 4 bases from V and 4 bases from J; bases unmatched to any gene: 9. CDR1 and CDR2 from the germline V gene are KGHSY and FQNENV. This chain's CDR3 is CASSPRQGFGETQYF. The DNA of the CDR3 is TGTGCCAGCAGCCCCAGACAGGGATTTGGAGAGACCCAGTACTTC.

The CDR3 spells CASTPPGLYEQYF. Written as DNA, the CDR3 is TGTGCCAGCACCCCCCCAGGGCTCTACGAGCAGTACTTC. The chain uses TRBV7-2 and TRBJ2-7, with D perhaps TRBD1 (5 bases). Germline-derived CDR1 and CDR2 are SGHTA and FQGNSA. Trimming removed 7 bases from V and 3 bases from J, with 13 bases in between. The length of the CDR3 is 13 residues.

This chain links TRBV28 with TRBJ1-2, with 7 bases fitting TRBD1. CDR1 and CDR2 from the germline V gene are MDHEN and SYDVKM. V gave up 2 bases and J gave up 3 bases; unmatched junction bases: 6. This CDR3 has 15 residues. CDR3 in amino acids: CASSLPGQDHYGYTF. In DNA, the CDR3 is TGTGCCAGCAGTTTACCCGGACAGGACCACTATGGCTACACCTTC.

A single count supports this clone. The chain carries TRBV28 and TRBJ1-3; 7 bases agree with TRBD1. Germline CDR1 and CDR2: MDHEN and SYDVKM. This CDR3 contains 14 residues. The ends lost 11 bases at V and 3 bases at J; junction bases unmatched: 10. CDR3 amino acids: CAARGRGVGNTIYF. CDR3 DNA: TGTGCCGCCAGGGGGAGAGGGGTTGGAAACACCATATATTTT.

This chain joins TRBV7-9 and TRBJ2-3; tentatively, D is TRBD2 (5 bases). The CDR3 contains 13 residues. CDR1 and CDR2 (germline): SEHNR, FQNEAQ (reference sequence). The V and J ends lost 8 bases and 4 bases respectively, with 13 bases between them. CDR3 DNA sequence: TGTGCCAGCCGAGGCGGGCCGTCAGATACGCAGTATTTT. It specifies CASRGGPSDTQYF.

The chain couples TRBV28 to TRBJ1-5, with D perhaps matching TRBD1 (5 bases). This CDR3 has 13 residues. Trimming removed 6 bases from V and 4 bases from J, with 10 bases in between. CDR1 and CDR2 (germline): MDHEN, SYDVKM. The CDR3 here is CASSLDRNQPQHF. Here the CDR3 DNA reads TGTGCCAGCAGCCTCGACAGAAATCAGCCCCAGCATTTT. The variable domain in full, completed from reference TRBV28 and TRBJ1-5, reads DVKVTQSSRYLVKRTGEKVFLECVQDMDHENMFWYRQDPGLGLRLIYFSYDVKMKEKGDIPEGYSVSREKKERFSLILESASTNQTSMYLCASSLDRNQPQHFGDGTRLSIL.

The rearrangement links TRBV5-1 to TRBJ1-2; 10 bases are a match to TRBD1. Trimming took 4 bases from V and 4 from J; bases not matched to a gene: 7. Germline loops: CDR1 SGHRS, CDR2 YFSETQ. The CDR3 spans 15 residues. This chain's CDR3 is CASSHGDRGLYGYTF. The CDR3 region has the DNA TGCGCCAGCAGCCATGGGGACAGGGGCCTCTATGGCTACACCTTC.

The J gene is TRBJ1-5, the V gene TRBV7-9, with D possibly TRBD1 on 5 matching bases. CDR1 and CDR2 (germline): SEHNR, FQNEAQ (reference sequence). Trimming removed 3 bases from V and 5 bases from J, with 14 bases in between. The CDR3 is 15 residues long. CDR3 DNA sequence: TGTGCCAGCAGCTTCGGGGGGGTGGATCATCAGCCCCAGCATTTT. It codes for CASSFGGVDHQPQHF.

The chain has TRBV11-3 and TRBJ2-3, with TRBD1 identical over 9 bases. The V segment lost 5 bases and the J segment 3 bases; nucleotides outside the gene matches: 3. CDR1 and CDR2 (germline): SGHNT, YENEEA. The CDR3 sequence is 14 residues long. The CDR3 loop is CASSTGQGTDTQYF. CDR3 nucleotides: TGTGCCAGCAGCACGGGACAGGGTACAGATACGCAGTATTTT.

The V and J genes are TRBV5-1 and TRBJ2-2, with D maybe TRBD2 (7 bases). V dropped 0 bases and J dropped 4 bases, with 13 bases sitting between them. Germline CDR1 is SGHRS and CDR2 is YFSETQ. The CDR3 is 16 amino acids. The CDR3 DNA is TGCGCCAGCAGCTTGGACGGGGGGCAGGTCACCGGGGAGCTGTTTTTT. It is translated as CASSLDGGQVTGELFF.

The V gene is TRBV28, the J gene TRBJ1-1, with a weak D call TRBD1 (6 bases). The CDR3 sequence is 14 residues long. Germline lookup yields CDR1 MDHEN and CDR2 SYDVKM. Trimming shortened V by 6 bases and J by 4 bases, and 15 bases separated the two germline ends. The CDR3 nucleotides are TGTGCCAGCAGGCTGCCGGGACAAGTCACTGAAGCTTTCTTT. This translates into CASRLPGQVTEAFF.

The rearrangement uses TRBV6-1 and TRBJ1-6; TRBD1 agrees at 10 bases. The germline V gene has CDR1 MNHNS and CDR2 SASEGT. Unmatched junction bases numbered 5, after V lost 7 bases and J lost 5 bases. The CDR3 consists of 15 residues. The CDR3 reads CASTRQGADNSPLHF. The DNA of the CDR3 is TGTGCCAGCACCCGACAGGGGGCGGATAATTCACCCCTCCACTTT.

This clone was recorded only once. This CDR3 reads CASNRLGSGANVLTF. CDR3 sequence (DNA): TGTGCCAGCAACCGTTTGGGGTCAGGGGCCAACGTCCTGACTTTC. The chain has TRBV9 and TRBJ2-6; D gene uncertain. The germline CDR1 and CDR2 sequences are SGDLS and YYNGEE. V was cut by 6 bases and J by 4 bases, with 14 bases left in between. This CDR3 is 15 amino acids long. Filled out from reference TRBV9 and TRBJ2-6, the complete variable domain reads DSGVTQTPKHLITATGQRVTLRCSPRSGDLSVYWYQQSLDQGLQFLIQYYNGEERAKGNILERFSAQQFPDLHSELNLSSLELGDSALYFCASNRLGSGANVLTFGAGSRLTVL.

This sequence joins TRBV11-1 and TRBJ2-1, with 10 bases lining up with TRBD2. The V segment lost 5 bases and the J segment 6 bases; nucleotides outside the gene matches: 13. This CDR3 has 17 amino acids. The germline V gene has CDR1 SGHAT and CDR2 FQDESV (reference sequence). The CDR3 region has the DNA TGTGCCAGCAGCCAGGACGGAAGCGGGGGGGTTCGCAATGAGCAGTTCTTC. It translates to CASSQDGSGGVRNEQFF.

This clone occurred a few times. V gene TRBV7-2 combines with J gene TRBJ2-7; D is ambiguous. Germline V gene lookup returns CDR1 SGHTA and CDR2 FQGNSA. The ends were cut back, 0 bases at V and 2 bases at J, with 11 bases in the middle. This CDR3 has 15 residues. The CDR3 loop reads CASSLATVSTYEQYF. The CDR3 nucleotides are TGTGCCAGCAGCTTAGCTACAGTCAGCACCTACGAGCAGTACTTC.

The chain couples TRBV28 to TRBJ2-1; 10 nucleotides match TRBD1. Germline trimming cut 10 bases from V and 4 bases from J; bases unmatched to any gene: 4. In germline, CDR1 is MDHEN, CDR2 SYDVKM. The CDR3 sequence is 13 residues long. The CDR3: CAIPGQGYNEQFF. The CDR3, as DNA: TGTGCCATTCCGGGACAGGGGTACAATGAGCAGTTCTTC.

The chain links TRBV2 to TRBJ1-1; maybe TRBD1 (6 bases). V was shortened by 8 bases and J by 0 bases, with 13 bases between the two germline ends. The CDR3 is made up of 14 amino acids. Germline V CDR1 and CDR2: SNHLY, FYNNEI. For the CDR3, the DNA is TGTGCCAGCGGTACGGACAGAATGAACACTGAAGCTTTCTTT. Residues: CASGTDRMNTEAFF. The whole variable domain, remainder taken from reference TRBV2 and TRBJ1-1, is EPEVTQTPSHQVTQMGQEVILRCVPISNHLYFYWYRQILGQKVEFLVSFYNNEISEKSEIFDDQFSVERPDGSNFTLKIRSTKLEDSAMYFCASGTDRMNTEAFFGQGTRLTVV.

The gene calls are TRBV6-1 and TRBJ2-4; 8 bases fit TRBD1. This CDR3 has 16 amino acids. The V segment lost 2 bases and the J segment 2 bases; nucleotides outside the gene matches: 5. Germline lookup yields CDR1 MNHNS and CDR2 SASEGT. The CDR3: CASSEWTGTSKNIQYF. Here the CDR3 DNA reads TGTGCCAGCAGTGAATGGACAGGGACTTCCAAAAACATTCAGTACTTC.

This chain joins TRBV2 and TRBJ2-3; TRBD1 matches 7 bases. Germline assignment: CDR1 SNHLY and CDR2 FYNNEI. This CDR3 is built from 14 residues. The trim removed 9 bases at V and 5 bases at J, leaving 11 bases unmatched. The CDR3 loop reads CASSKYRDRDTQYF. CDR3 DNA sequence: TGTGCCAGTAGTAAATACAGGGACAGAGATACGCAGTATTTT.

The rearrangement links TRBV5-1 to TRBJ1-6, with unresolved D. The CDR3 is 14 amino acids. Germline lookup yields CDR1 SGHRS and CDR2 YFSETQ. V was pared by 3 bases and J by 1 base, with 5 bases between. CDR3 amino acids: CASSYSSYNSPLHF. As DNA, the CDR3 is TGCGCCAGCAGCTACAGTTCCTATAATTCACCCCTCCACTTT.

This rearrangement joins TRBV7-9 to TRBJ2-6, with no clear D. V shed 0 bases and J shed 0 bases, with 12 bases lying between them. CDR1 SEHNR and CDR2 FQNEAQ come from the germline V gene (reference sequence). CDR3 length: 18 amino acids. The CDR3 DNA reads TGTGCCAGCAGCTTAGCGAGGACGGCCTCCTCTGGGGCCAACGTCCTGACTTTC. Translating gives CASSLARTASSGANVLTF. The whole variable domain, remainder taken from reference TRBV7-9 and TRBJ2-6, is DTGVSQNPRHKITKRGQNVTFRCDPISEHNRLYWYRQTLGQGPEFLTYFQNEAQLEKSRLLSDRFSAERPKGSFSTLEIQRTEQGDSAMYLCASSLARTASSGANVLTFGAGSRLTVL.

The chain employs TRBV5-1 and TRBJ2-2; 13 bases are shared with TRBD2. Germline V gene sequence: CDR1 SGHRS, CDR2 YFSETQ. This CDR3 is 15 amino acids long. V dropped 4 bases and J dropped 6; count of bases not matched to a gene: 3. The CDR3 DNA is TGCGCCAGCAGCGGGACTAGCGGGGTGGCCGGGGAGCTGTTTTTT. This sequence encodes CASSGTSGVAGELFF.

J is TRBJ2-1 and V is TRBV11-1, with a weak D call TRBD1 (6 bases). This CDR3 has 17 amino acids. The germline V gene has CDR1 SGHAT and CDR2 FQDESV (reference sequence). V was shortened by 5 bases and J by 0 bases, with 17 bases between the two germline ends. The CDR3: CASSPPTGSSSYNEQFF. CDR3 DNA: TGTGCCAGCAGCCCGCCGACAGGAAGTAGCTCCTACAATGAGCAGTTCTTC.

This clone was detected only once. The rearrangement uses TRBV6-4 and TRBJ2-5; perhaps TRBD2 as D (6 bases). Germline lookup yields CDR1 MRHNA and CDR2 SNTAGT. The CDR3 loop spans 13 amino acids. Trimming took off 6 bases at V and 2 bases at J, with 10 bases between the two ends. CDR3: CASSPGAQETQYF. CDR3 nucleotides: TGTGCCAGCAGCCCGGGAGCGCAAGAGACCCAGTACTTC.

CDR3 bases: TGTGCCAGCAGCTCCCGGACAGGGGGGAACTACGAGCAGTACTTC. It specifies CASSSRTGGNYEQYF. The chain has TRBV11-3 and TRBJ2-7, with 10 bases identical to TRBD1. With V trimmed by 4 bases and J by 3 bases, 6 bases remained unmatched. This CDR3 is 15 amino acids long. From germline, CDR1 is SGHNT and CDR2 YENEEA.

The chain joins TRBV13 to TRBJ1-1, with unresolved D. This CDR3 is built from 14 residues. The V end was cut by 5 bases, the J end by 5 bases, with 15 bases between. Per germline, CDR1 PRHDT and CDR2 FYEKMQ (reference sequence). CDR3 sequence reads: CASSREWSRTEAFF. The CDR3, as DNA: TGTGCCAGCAGCCGGGAGTGGAGCCGGACTGAAGCTTTCTTT.